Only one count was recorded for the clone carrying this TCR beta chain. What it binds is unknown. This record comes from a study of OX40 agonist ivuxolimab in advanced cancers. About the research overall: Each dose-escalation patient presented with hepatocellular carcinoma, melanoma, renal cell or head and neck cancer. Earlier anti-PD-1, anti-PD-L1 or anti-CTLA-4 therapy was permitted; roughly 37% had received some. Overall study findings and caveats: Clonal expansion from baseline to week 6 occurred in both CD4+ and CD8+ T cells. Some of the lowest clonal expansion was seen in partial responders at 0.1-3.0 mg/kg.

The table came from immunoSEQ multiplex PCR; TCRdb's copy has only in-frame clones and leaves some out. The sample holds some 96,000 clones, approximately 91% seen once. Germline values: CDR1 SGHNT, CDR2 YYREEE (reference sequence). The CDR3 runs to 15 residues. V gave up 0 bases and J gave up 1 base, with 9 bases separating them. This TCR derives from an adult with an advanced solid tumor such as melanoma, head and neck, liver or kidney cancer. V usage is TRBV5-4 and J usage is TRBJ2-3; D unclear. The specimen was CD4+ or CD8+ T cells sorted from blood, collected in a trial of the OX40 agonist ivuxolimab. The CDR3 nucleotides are TGTGCCAGCAGCTTGGGGTGGGCAGGCACAGATACGCAGTATTTT. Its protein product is CASSLGWAGTDTQYF.